One sample yielded the 19 T cell receptor beta chains listed below, sequenced in a study of T cell changes during pregnancy in multiple sclerosis. Clones were read by immunoSEQ multiplex PCR, and TCRdb kept only the in-frame ones, dropping some. The repertoire includes about 36,000 clones, around 92% of them detected once, and about 0.4% sits in the top ten. The sample was CD4+ T cells from peripheral blood mononuclear cells, taken in the third trimester of pregnancy. All receptors come from a female donor in good health, enrolled as a control in a pregnancy study.

The chain links TRBV11-2 to TRBJ2-3; D possibly corresponds to TRBD2 (5 bases). The CDR3 totals 14 residues. Trimming pared 1 base from V and 2 bases from J, leaving 7 bases between. Germline CDR1 SGHAT, CDR2 FQNNGV. The CDR3 loop reads CASSLGRTTDTQYF. In DNA form, the CDR3 reads TGTGCCAGCAGCTTAGGGAGGACCACAGATACGCAGTATTTT.

DNA of the CDR3: TGTGCCAGCAGAGGGATTACAGGGAGCTCCTACGAGCAGTACTTC. Translation gives CASRGITGSSYEQYF. V is TRBV5-6 and J is TRBJ2-7, with TRBD1 as a possible D gene (6 bases). Germline V gives CDR1 SGHDT, CDR2 YYEEEE. V shed 5 bases and J shed 0 bases, with 15 bases lying between them. This CDR3 region has 15 residues.

The chain combines TRBV4-3 with TRBJ2-4; TRBD2 is a possible D gene (5 bases). V lost 3 bases, J lost 9 bases, and 18 bases lay in between. The CDR3 runs to 15 residues. CDR1 and CDR2 (germline): LGHNA, YSLEER. Written as DNA, the CDR3 is TGCGCCAGCAGCCACGTCGGTCAAACCGAGGGCATTCAGTACTTC. Amino acids: CASSHVGQTEGIQYF.

V is TRBV5-1 and J is TRBJ2-2, with TRBD2 as a possible D gene (5 bases). V dropped 4 bases and J dropped 6 bases, with 7 bases sitting between them. The CDR3 totals 12 residues. CDR1 and CDR2 from the germline V gene are SGHRS and YFSETQ. The CDR3 DNA is TGCGCCAGCAGCCAGGAGGCCGGGGAGCTGTTTTTT. Its protein product is CASSQEAGELFF.

The chain couples TRBV5-5 to TRBJ1-3; the D gene is possibly TRBD1 (6 bases). In germline, CDR1 is SGHKS, CDR2 YYEKEE (reference sequence). Trimming took 5 bases from V and 0 from J, leaving 12 bases between them. The CDR3 contains 15 residues. In DNA, the CDR3 is TGTGCCAGCAGACTAAGGGGGAGCTCTGGAAACACCATATATTTT. This encodes CASRLRGSSGNTIYF.

V usage is TRBV18 and J usage is TRBJ2-1; 7 nucleotides agree with TRBD2. This CDR3 comprises 17 residues. V shed 2 bases and J 5 bases; nucleotides not matched to a gene: 12. Germline values: CDR1 KGHSH, CDR2 LQKENI. The CDR3 spells CASSPSLRGGINNEQFF. In DNA form, the CDR3 reads TGTGCCAGCTCACCATCCCTACGCGGGGGAATAAACAATGAGCAGTTCTTC.

The table lists this clone with a count of one. The chain recombines TRBV7-2 with TRBJ2-1; no clear D. Germline CDR1 and CDR2: SGHTA and FQGNSA. The CDR3 is 10 amino acids. Trimming removed 5 bases at V and 7 bases at J, with 3 bases between. CDR3 sequence reads: CASSQNEQFF. CDR3 in DNA: TGTGCCAGCAGCCAAAATGAGCAGTTCTTC.

This chain links TRBV19 with TRBJ2-1; possibly TRBD1 for D (5 bases). Germline V gene lookup returns CDR1 LNHDA and CDR2 SQIVND (reference sequence). Trimming pared 7 bases from V and 1 base from J, leaving 11 bases between. The CDR3 contains 14 residues. The CDR3 loop reads CASTPRVSYNEQFF. CDR3 sequence (DNA): TGTGCCAGTACCCCCAGGGTATCCTACAATGAGCAGTTCTTC.

The chain carries TRBV18 and TRBJ1-1; D gene ambiguous. Trimming removed 0 bases at V and 10 bases at J, with 15 bases between. CDR1 is KGHSH, CDR2 LQKENI, per germline. This CDR3 spans 14 amino acids. Here the CDR3 reads CASSPPAGPRVAFF. In DNA form, the CDR3 reads TGTGCCAGCTCACCACCGGCAGGTCCGCGCGTAGCTTTCTTT.

The chain is built from TRBV7-8 and TRBJ2-7, with a weak D call TRBD2 (6 bases). The V and J ends lost 8 bases and 6 bases respectively, with 17 bases between them. Per the germline V gene, CDR1 is SGHVS and CDR2 is FQNEAQ. The CDR3 consists of 13 residues. DNA of the CDR3: TGTGCCAGCTTCCTTAGACGGGGAGGCGAGCAGTACTTC. Its translation is CASFLRRGGEQYF.

The V gene is TRBV11-3, the J gene TRBJ2-7; D not resolved. Trimming took 2 bases from V and 3 from J, leaving 11 bases between them. Germline CDR1 and CDR2: SGHNT and YENEEA. CDR3 size: 14 residues. CDR3 coding DNA: TGTGCCAGCAGCTTATTACCCGGTGACTACGAGCAGTACTTC. Its translation: CASSLLPGDYEQYF. The full variable domain, in which reference TRBV11-3 and TRBJ2-7 provide the parts outside the CDR3, is EAGVVQSPRYKIIEKKQPVAFWCNPISGHNTLYWYLQNLGQGPELLIRYENEEAVDDSQLPKDRFSAERLKGVDSTLKIQPAELGDSAVYLCASSLLPGDYEQYFGPGTRLTVT.

The V gene is TRBV5-1, the J gene TRBJ2-3; TRBD2 aligns across 7 bases. Germline trimming cut 0 bases from V and 2 bases from J; bases unmatched to any gene: 6. Germline lookup yields CDR1 SGHRS and CDR2 YFSETQ. This CDR3 contains 16 residues. The CDR3 here is CASSLAGGGLTDTQYF. The CDR3 DNA is TGCGCCAGCAGCTTGGCAGGCGGGGGACTCACAGATACGCAGTATTTT.

The J gene is TRBJ1-2, the V gene TRBV5-4, with TRBD1 identical over 8 bases. J lost 2 bases, V lost 4 bases, and 10 bases had no gene match. This CDR3 is built from 16 residues. CDR1 is SGHNT and CDR2 is YYREEE in the germline V gene (reference sequence). The chain's CDR3 is CASSGGDRRTNYGYTF. Written as DNA, the CDR3 is TGTGCCAGCAGCGGCGGGGACAGGCGTACAAACTATGGCTACACCTTC.

The rearrangement joins TRBV2 to TRBJ1-6; the match to TRBD1 covers 7 bases. The CDR3 is made up of 15 amino acids. Losses at the gene ends were 6 bases for V and 1 base for J; bases not matched to a gene: 3. In germline, CDR1 is SNHLY, CDR2 FYNNEI. Here the CDR3 reads CASRRQGSYNSPLHF. CDR3 DNA: TGTGCCAGCAGGCGACAGGGTTCCTATAATTCACCCCTCCACTTT.

The chain carries TRBV18 and TRBJ1-2; D unresolved. Germline lookup yields CDR1 KGHSH and CDR2 LQKENI. V was pared by 4 bases and J by 3 bases, with 15 bases between. This CDR3 is built from 15 residues. CDR3 in amino acids: CASSQVEGTHYGYTF. In DNA, the CDR3 is TGTGCCAGCTCACAGGTTGAGGGTACTCACTATGGCTACACCTTC. The full variable domain, completed using reference TRBV18 and TRBJ1-2, is NAGVMQNPRHLVRRRGQEARLRCSPMKGHSHVYWYRQLPEEGLKFMVYLQKENIIDESGMPKERFSAEFPKEGPSILRIQQVVRGDSAAYFCASSQVEGTHYGYTFGSGTRLTVV.

The chain joins TRBV5-1 to TRBJ2-5; 13 nucleotides align to TRBD2. J lost 4 bases, V lost 3 bases, and 12 bases had no gene match. The CDR3 is 18 residues long. The germline V gene encodes CDR1 SGHRS and CDR2 YFSETQ. CDR3 in amino acids: CASSWGSTSGGARETQYF. In DNA form, the CDR3 reads TGCGCCAGCAGCTGGGGGAGCACTAGCGGGGGGGCCCGAGAGACCCAGTACTTC.

The rearrangement links TRBV11-3 to TRBJ2-2, with D possibly matching TRBD1 (5 bases). V was pared by 1 base and J by 7 bases, with 10 bases between. The CDR3 covers 14 residues. Germline lookup yields CDR1 SGHNT and CDR2 YENEEA. This chain's CDR3 is CASSLGGAHGELFF. For the CDR3, the DNA is TGTGCCAGCAGCTTAGGGGGCGCCCACGGGGAGCTGTTTTTT.

The CDR3 DNA sequence: TGTGCCAGCAGCTTAGCTAGCGGGGGTGGGCGGAAGGAGCAGTTCTTC. Translating gives CASSLASGGGRKEQFF. The chain has TRBV7-2 and TRBJ2-1; 9 bases are shared with TRBD2. From germline, CDR1 is SGHTA and CDR2 FQGNSA. The CDR3 sequence is 16 residues long. J was trimmed by 10 bases and V by 0 bases; bases with no gene match: 10.

The V gene is TRBV7-9, the J gene TRBJ2-3; D is ambiguous. Germline V CDR1 and CDR2: SEHNR, FQNEAQ (reference sequence). CDR3 length: 12 amino acids. V was clipped by 6 bases and J by 2 bases, with 6 bases between them. This CDR3 is CASSFHTDTQYF. DNA of the CDR3: TGTGCCAGCAGTTTCCACACAGATACGCAGTATTTT.